The rows below give T cell receptor beta chains drawn from one sample of a study of cytomegalovirus exposure and HLA in healthy donors. Sequencing was performed with immunoSEQ multiplex PCR; in TCRdb, only in-frame clones are kept and a portion is missing. The data contain fewer than 120,000 clones, around three quarters of them singletons. The sample comprised PBMCs. All receptors come from a woman aged 25 to 45 in good health and CMV-seronegative. The CDR3 runs from the conserved cysteine through the conserved F or W. Each record gives: clone size, V gene, J gene, CDR3 length, D gene, CDR3 DNA, CDR3 protein. A D gene is named only where the DNA matches it firmly. Size is omitted from some rows. Given values are once, few, many or a class for expanded clones.

clone size: .
V gene: TRBV15
J gene: TRBJ2-7
CDR3 length: 15
D gene: TRBD2
CDR3 DNA: TGTGCCACCAGCACAGAGCGGGAGGCCTCCTACGAGCAGTACTTC
CDR3 protein: CATSTEREASYEQYF

clone size: .
V gene: TRBV28
J gene: TRBJ1-2
CDR3 length: 13
D gene: TRBD1
CDR3 DNA: TGTGCCAGCAGTTTGGACAGGGTCTACGGCTACACCTTC
CDR3 protein: CASSLDRVYGYTF

clone size: few
V gene: TRBV19
J gene: TRBJ1-1
CDR3 length: 13
D gene: TRBD1
CDR3 DNA: TGTGCCAGTAGTATCCAGGGGGCGATTGAAGCTTTCTTT
CDR3 protein: CASSIQGAIEAFF

clone size: .
V gene: TRBV30
J gene: TRBJ2-5
CDR3 length: 14
D gene: TRBD1
CDR3 DNA: TGTGCCTGGGAAGGGGGCCGCTACGGAGAGACCCAGTACTTC
CDR3 protein: CAWEGGRYGETQYF

clone size: .
V gene: TRBV6-1
J gene: TRBJ1-6
CDR3 length: 15
D gene: TRBD1
CDR3 DNA: TGTGCCAGCAGTGAAGCCCGGACAGGGAGATCACCCCTCCACTTT
CDR3 protein: CASSEARTGRSPLHF

clone size: .
V gene: TRBV11-2
J gene: TRBJ1-5
CDR3 length: 14
D gene: .
CDR3 DNA: TGTGCCAGCAGCTTACTAGGGGGCAATCAGCCCCAGCATTTT
CDR3 protein: CASSLLGGNQPQHF

clone size: .
V gene: TRBV6-1
J gene: TRBJ2-1
CDR3 length: 17
D gene: .
CDR3 DNA: TGTGCCAGCAGTGAAGCGCTTTCGCGGGGCTCCTACAATGAGCAGTTCTTC
CDR3 protein: CASSEALSRGSYNEQFF

clone size: .
V gene: TRBV4-3
J gene: TRBJ2-3
CDR3 length: 15
D gene: .
CDR3 DNA: TGCGCCAGCAGCCAAGAATACAGGGGCACAGATACGCAGTATTTT
CDR3 protein: CASSQEYRGTDTQYF

clone size: .
V gene: TRBV4-3
J gene: TRBJ2-5
CDR3 length: 15
D gene: TRBD1
CDR3 DNA: TGCGCCAGCAGCCAAGATGGGACAGGGGGGAGGACCCAGTACTTC
CDR3 protein: CASSQDGTGGRTQYF

clone size: .
V gene: TRBV15
J gene: TRBJ2-5
CDR3 length: 14
D gene: TRBD1
CDR3 DNA: TGTGCCACCAGCACCGGGACAGACCAAGAGACCCAGTACTTC
CDR3 protein: CATSTGTDQETQYF

clone size: once
V gene: TRBV10-3
J gene: TRBJ2-1
CDR3 length: 17
D gene: .
CDR3 DNA: TGTGCCATCAGTGAGTCGACCCCTACAGGTGAATCCCATGAGCAGTTCTTC
CDR3 protein: CAISESTPTGESHEQFF

clone size: .
V gene: TRBV27
J gene: TRBJ2-7
CDR3 length: 11
D gene: .
CDR3 DNA: TGTGCCAGCAGTTTTTCCGACGAGCAGTACTTC
CDR3 protein: CASSFSDEQYF

clone size: .
V gene: TRBV5-1
J gene: TRBJ2-7
CDR3 length: 16
D gene: .
CDR3 DNA: TGCGCCAGCAGCCAAACCCCCCCGGACAGCTCCTACGAGCAGTACTTC
CDR3 protein: CASSQTPPDSSYEQYF

clone size: .
V gene: TRBV4-1
J gene: TRBJ2-2
CDR3 length: 17
D gene: .
CDR3 DNA: TGCGCCAGCAGCGCGGAGGTGGGTCTAGTCAGGTCCGGGGAGCTGTTTTTT
CDR3 protein: CASSAEVGLVRSGELFF

clone size: .
V gene: TRBV12-5
J gene: TRBJ1-1
CDR3 length: 14
D gene: .
CDR3 DNA: TGTGCTAGTTGGGGTGGGGGGACGGTGACTGAAGCTTTCTTT
CDR3 protein: CASWGGGTVTEAFF

clone size: .
V gene: TRBV5-1
J gene: TRBJ2-1
CDR3 length: 15
D gene: .
CDR3 DNA: TGCGCCAGCAGCCCTTCCAAGCGGAGCTACAATGAGCAGTTCTTC
CDR3 protein: CASSPSKRSYNEQFF

clone size: .
V gene: TRBV5-4
J gene: TRBJ1-2
CDR3 length: 13
D gene: .
CDR3 DNA: TGTGCCAGCAGCTTGGAACCAGACTATGGCTACACCTTC
CDR3 protein: CASSLEPDYGYTF

clone size: .
V gene: TRBV6-5
J gene: TRBJ2-7
CDR3 length: 15
D gene: TRBD2
CDR3 DNA: TGTGCCAGCAGCAATGTAGCGGGAGGGCCTGGCGAGCAGTACTTC
CDR3 protein: CASSNVAGGPGEQYF

clone size: few
V gene: TRBV30
J gene: TRBJ1-5
CDR3 length: 14
D gene: TRBD1
CDR3 DNA: TGTGCCTGGCAGACAGGGGATAGCAATCAGCCCCAGCATTTT
CDR3 protein: CAWQTGDSNQPQHF

clone size: .
V gene: TRBV29-1
J gene: TRBJ1-1
CDR3 length: 13
D gene: TRBD1
CDR3 DNA: TGCAGCGTTGAGGGACAGGGTGCCACTGAAGCTTTCTTT
CDR3 protein: CSVEGQGATEAFF

clone size: once
V gene: TRBV4-2
J gene: TRBJ1-5
CDR3 length: 16
D gene: TRBD1
CDR3 DNA: TGTGCCAGCAGCCAAGTTACAGGGGGAGGCAATCAGCCCCAGCATTTT
CDR3 protein: CASSQVTGGGNQPQHF

clone size: .
V gene: TRBV7-9
J gene: TRBJ1-2
CDR3 length: 12
D gene: .
CDR3 DNA: TGTGCCAGCAGCCCCGACAGCTATGGCTACACCTTC
CDR3 protein: CASSPDSYGYTF

clone size: .
V gene: TRBV2
J gene: TRBJ2-7
CDR3 length: 15
D gene: TRBD1
CDR3 DNA: TGTGCCAGCAGTGAAGGACAGGGGAGGATTGGCGAGCAGTACTTC
CDR3 protein: CASSEGQGRIGEQYF

clone size: .
V gene: TRBV5-4
J gene: TRBJ1-1
CDR3 length: 13
D gene: .
CDR3 DNA: TGTGCCAGCAGCGGGGGACAAAACACTGAAGCTTTCTTT
CDR3 protein: CASSGGQNTEAFF

clone size: .
V gene: TRBV4-1
J gene: TRBJ1-5
CDR3 length: 16
D gene: TRBD1
CDR3 DNA: TGCGCCAGCAGCCAAGAGACAGGGGCTAGCAATCAGCCCCAGCATTTT
CDR3 protein: CASSQETGASNQPQHF

clone size: .
V gene: TRBV2
J gene: TRBJ2-3
CDR3 length: 14
D gene: TRBD2
CDR3 DNA: TGTGCCAGCAGCCTCCCCGCGGGAGATGATACGCAGTATTTT
CDR3 protein: CASSLPAGDDTQYF

clone size: once
V gene: TRBV21-1
J gene: TRBJ2-3
CDR3 length: 16
D gene: .
CDR3 DNA: TGTGCCAGCAGCAATTTGGGACAGCGGGGCACAGATACGCAGTATTTT
CDR3 protein: CASSNLGQRGTDTQYF

clone size: .
V gene: TRBV6-5
J gene: TRBJ2-7
CDR3 length: 14
D gene: .
CDR3 DNA: TGTGCCAGCAGTACCCGACAGGTCTCCTACGAGCAGTACTTC
CDR3 protein: CASSTRQVSYEQYF

clone size: .
V gene: TRBV7-3
J gene: TRBJ1-1
CDR3 length: 13
D gene: TRBD1
CDR3 DNA: TGTGCCAGCAGCCCGACAGGGGGCACTGAAGCTTTCTTT
CDR3 protein: CASSPTGGTEAFF

clone size: .
V gene: TRBV7-2
J gene: TRBJ2-7
CDR3 length: 12
D gene: TRBD1
CDR3 DNA: TGTGCCAGCAGCTACAGGGGGCAGGGGCAGTACTTC
CDR3 protein: CASSYRGQGQYF

clone size: .
V gene: TRBV29-1
J gene: TRBJ2-3
CDR3 length: 14
D gene: TRBD2
CDR3 DNA: TGCAGCGTTCGGCCTAGCGGGAGATATCCAGCGCAGTATTTT
CDR3 protein: CSVRPSGRYPAQYF

clone size: .
V gene: TRBV27
J gene: TRBJ2-1
CDR3 length: 14
D gene: .
CDR3 DNA: TGTGCCAGCAGTAGCGGAGGCTCCTACAATGAGCAGTTCTTC
CDR3 protein: CASSSGGSYNEQFF

clone size: .
V gene: TRBV19
J gene: TRBJ1-5
CDR3 length: 13
D gene: .
CDR3 DNA: TGTGCCAGTAGTAAGGGGAGCAATCAGCCCCAGCATTTT
CDR3 protein: CASSKGSNQPQHF

clone size: .
V gene: TRBV9
J gene: TRBJ2-5
CDR3 length: 15
D gene: .
CDR3 DNA: TGTGCCAGCAGCGTAGGGGGCGCCCCCCTTGAGACCCAGTACTTC
CDR3 protein: CASSVGGAPLETQYF

clone size: .
V gene: TRBV6-5
J gene: TRBJ2-7
CDR3 length: 12
D gene: .
CDR3 DNA: TGTGCCAGCAGTTACCCCCCATACGAGCAGTACTTC
CDR3 protein: CASSYPPYEQYF

clone size: .
V gene: TRBV25-1
J gene: TRBJ2-1
CDR3 length: 16
D gene: TRBD1
CDR3 DNA: TGTGCCAGCAGTGAATTTCGGACAGGAGGATCCAATGAGCAGTTCTTC
CDR3 protein: CASSEFRTGGSNEQFF

clone size: .
V gene: TRBV7-2
J gene: TRBJ2-2
CDR3 length: 13
D gene: .
CDR3 DNA: .
CDR3 protein: CASSVLRAGELFF

clone size: .
V gene: TRBV30
J gene: TRBJ2-2
CDR3 length: 14
D gene: .
CDR3 DNA: TGTGCCTGGAGTCGGAAGGGAGGTCCCGGGGAGCTGTTTTTT
CDR3 protein: CAWSRKGGPGELFF

clone size: .
V gene: TRBV28
J gene: TRBJ2-7
CDR3 length: 13
D gene: .
CDR3 DNA: TGTGCCAGCACCGTAAAGAACTACTACGAGCAGTACTTC
CDR3 protein: CASTVKNYYEQYF

clone size: .
V gene: TRBV2
J gene: TRBJ2-7
CDR3 length: 11
D gene: .
CDR3 DNA: TGTGCCAGCAGGACAGGCTACGAGCAGTACTTC
CDR3 protein: CASRTGYEQYF

clone size: .
V gene: TRBV19
J gene: TRBJ1-1
CDR3 length: 14
D gene: .
CDR3 DNA: TGTGCCAGTAACCCAGAGGGTTGGAACACTGAAGCTTTCTTT
CDR3 protein: CASNPEGWNTEAFF

clone size: .
V gene: TRBV25-1
J gene: TRBJ2-7
CDR3 length: 14
D gene: TRBD1
CDR3 DNA: TGTGCCAGCAGTCTTGGGACAGGGCGGGCCGAGCAGTACTTC
CDR3 protein: CASSLGTGRAEQYF

clone size: .
V gene: TRBV30
J gene: TRBJ2-3
CDR3 length: 14
D gene: TRBD1
CDR3 DNA: TGTGCCTGGAGCCCGGGACAGTACACAGATACGCAGTATTTT
CDR3 protein: CAWSPGQYTDTQYF

clone size: .
V gene: TRBV9
J gene: TRBJ2-1
CDR3 length: 13
D gene: .
CDR3 DNA: TGTGCCAGCAGCGTACCCAGCGGCAATGAGCAGTTCTTC
CDR3 protein: CASSVPSGNEQFF

clone size: few
V gene: TRBV4-2
J gene: TRBJ2-1
CDR3 length: 18
D gene: TRBD2
CDR3 DNA: TGTGCCAGCAGCCAAGTCTTAGGCAGCGGGAGTTCCTACAATGAGCAGTTCTTC
CDR3 protein: CASSQVLGSGSSYNEQFF

clone size: few
V gene: TRBV7-2
J gene: TRBJ1-2
CDR3 length: 14
D gene: .
CDR3 DNA: TGTGCCAGCAGCTTAAACAGGGTTACCTATGGCTACACCTTC
CDR3 protein: CASSLNRVTYGYTF

clone size: .
V gene: TRBV9
J gene: TRBJ1-1
CDR3 length: 14
D gene: .
CDR3 DNA: TGTGCCAGCAGCGTTGGGACGGGGGGCACTGAAGCTTTCTTT
CDR3 protein: CASSVGTGGTEAFF